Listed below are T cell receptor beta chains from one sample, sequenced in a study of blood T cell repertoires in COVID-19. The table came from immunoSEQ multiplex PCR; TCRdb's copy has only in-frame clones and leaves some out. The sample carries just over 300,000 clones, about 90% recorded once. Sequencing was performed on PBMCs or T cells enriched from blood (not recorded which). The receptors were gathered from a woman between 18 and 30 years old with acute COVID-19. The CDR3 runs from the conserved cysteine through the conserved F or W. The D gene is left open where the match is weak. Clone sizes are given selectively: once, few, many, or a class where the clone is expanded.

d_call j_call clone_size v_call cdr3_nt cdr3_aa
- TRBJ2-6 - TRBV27 TGTGCCAGCAGTTTGGGAAAGGGGGGGGCCAACGTCCTGACTTTC CASSLGKGGANVLTF
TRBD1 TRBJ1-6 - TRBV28 TGTGCCAGCAGCTCTGGGACAGGGAATTCACCCCTCCACTTT CASSSGTGNSPLHF
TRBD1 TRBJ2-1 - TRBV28 TGTGCCAGCAGCCAACGGGACAGGGAAAGTCATGAGCAGTTCTTC CASSQRDRESHEQFF
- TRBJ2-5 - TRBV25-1 TGTGCCAGCAGTGAATTTGGAACGGCGGGACAAGAGACCCAGTACTTC CASSEFGTAGQETQYF
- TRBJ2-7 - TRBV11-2 TGTGCCAGCAGCTCAGACCTGTCTAGCGTTTCCTACGAGCAGTACTTC CASSSDLSSVSYEQYF
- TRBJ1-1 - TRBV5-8 TGTGCCAGCAGCTTGAGGGCGGGGGTTATGAACACTGAAGCTTTCTTT CASSLRAGVMNTEAFF
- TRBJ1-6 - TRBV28 TGTGCCAGCAGCGAGACAGGCCCCGTTTCCTATAATTCACCCCTCCACTTT CASSETGPVSYNSPLHF
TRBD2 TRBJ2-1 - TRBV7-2 TGTGCCAGCAGCATGGGACTAGCGGGAGCCGGTGAGCAGTTCTTC CASSMGLAGAGEQFF
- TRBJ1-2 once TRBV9 TGTGCCAGCAGCGTATACGCCGGGGTCAAGAGTAATGGCTACACCTTC CASSVYAGVKSNGYTF
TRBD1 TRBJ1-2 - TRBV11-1 TGTGCCAGCAGCCTCGACAGGGGCGATGGCTACACCTTC CASSLDRGDGYTF
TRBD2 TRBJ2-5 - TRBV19 TGTGCCAGTAGGGGTGGACTAGCGGGGCAAGAGACCCAGTACTTC CASRGGLAGQETQYF
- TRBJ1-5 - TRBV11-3 TGTGCCAGCAGCCCGGGGGTAGATCAGCCCCAGCATTTT CASSPGVDQPQHF
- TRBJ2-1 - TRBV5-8 TGTGCCAGCAGCTTGCTCGTCACCTCTAGCTCCTACAATGAGCAGTTCTTC CASSLLVTSSSYNEQFF
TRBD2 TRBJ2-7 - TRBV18 TGTGCCAGCTCACCACCCTCGGGAGGCGAGCAGTACTTC CASSPPSGGEQYF
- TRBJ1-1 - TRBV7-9 TGTGCCAGCAGCTTAGACGTTCTAACTGAAGCTTTCTTT CASSLDVLTEAFF
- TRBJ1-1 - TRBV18 TGTGCCAGCTCACCACTCTTACCCAAGACAGTCTCGAACACTGAAGCTTTCTTT CASSPLLPKTVSNTEAFF
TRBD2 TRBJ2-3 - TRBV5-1 TGCGCCAGCAGTCTCCGGACTAGCGGGAGAAACGCAGATACGCAGTATTTT CASSLRTSGRNADTQYF
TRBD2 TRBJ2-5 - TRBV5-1 TGCGCCAGCAGCTTGGGGGGGACTAGCGGGAGATTTGAAGAGACCCAGTACTTC CASSLGGTSGRFEETQYF
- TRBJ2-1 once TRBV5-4 TGTGCCAGCAGCTTGGACGTCCCTAGCGTACTCTCCTACAATGAGCAGTTCTTC CASSLDVPSVLSYNEQFF
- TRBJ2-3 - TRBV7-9 TGTGCCAGCAGCTATGGGGCAGGGCCCACTAGCACAGATACGCAGTATTTT CASSYGAGPTSTDTQYF
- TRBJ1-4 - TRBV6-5 TGTGCCAGCAGTTACCAGAAGTCAACTAATGAAAAACTGTTTTTT CASSYQKSTNEKLFF
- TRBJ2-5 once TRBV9 TGTGCCAGCAGCGTTCGAGGCGAACGGTACGCGACCCAGTACTTC CASSVRGERYATQYF
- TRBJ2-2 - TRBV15 TGTGCCACCAGCAGAGATCTCGGGGGTCCGAACACCGGGGAGCTGTTTTTT CATSRDLGGPNTGELFF
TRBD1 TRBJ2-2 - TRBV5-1 TGCGCCAGCAGCTCGGGACAGGACACCGGGGAGCTGTTTTTT CASSSGQDTGELFF
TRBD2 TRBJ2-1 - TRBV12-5 TGTGCTAGTGGCCCTGGATGGACTAGCGGGACCGTTGAGCAGTTCTTC CASGPGWTSGTVEQFF
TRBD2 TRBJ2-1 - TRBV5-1 TGCGCCAGCAGCAGGGGACTAGCGGACTACAATGAGCAGTTCTTC CASSRGLADYNEQFF
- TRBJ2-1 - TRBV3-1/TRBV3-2 TGTGCCAGCAGCCAAGGACTTGGGGGGGCCGGGAGCTCCTACAATGAGCAGTTCTTC CASSQGLGGAGSSYNEQFF
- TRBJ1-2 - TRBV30 TGTGCCTGGAGTTCCAGGGGTAACTATGGCTACACCTTC CAWSSRGNYGYTF